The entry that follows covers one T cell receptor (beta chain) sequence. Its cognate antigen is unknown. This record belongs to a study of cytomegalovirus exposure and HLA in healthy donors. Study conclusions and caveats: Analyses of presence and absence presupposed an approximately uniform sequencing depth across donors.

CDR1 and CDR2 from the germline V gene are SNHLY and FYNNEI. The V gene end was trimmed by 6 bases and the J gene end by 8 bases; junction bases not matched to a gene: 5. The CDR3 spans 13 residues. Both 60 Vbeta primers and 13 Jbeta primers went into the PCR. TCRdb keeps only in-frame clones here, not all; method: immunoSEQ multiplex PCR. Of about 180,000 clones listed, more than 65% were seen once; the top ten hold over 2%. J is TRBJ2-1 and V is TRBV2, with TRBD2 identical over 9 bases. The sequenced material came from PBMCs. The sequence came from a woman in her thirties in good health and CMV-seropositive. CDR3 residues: CASRAGLADEQFF. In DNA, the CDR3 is TGTGCCAGCAGGGCGGGACTAGCCGATGAGCAGTTCTTC.